Listed below are T cell receptor beta chains from one sample, sequenced in a study of cytomegalovirus exposure and HLA in healthy donors. Sequenced by immunoSEQ multiplex PCR; TCRdb stores in-frame clones only, minus some. This sample has about 110,000 clones, with about three quarters found just once. The sequencing sample was made of PBMCs. Receptor source: a man aged 25-40 years in good health and CMV-seronegative. Each CDR3 is given with its conserved first and last residue. A D gene is named only where the DNA matches it firmly. Clone size is not always given. Where it is, it says once, few, many or a class for expanded clones.

J gene | clone size | D gene | V gene | CDR3 protein | CDR3 DNA
TRBJ1-5 | NA | NA | TRBV7-3 | CASSCRAAGGKVQPQHF | TGTGCCAGCAGCTGCAGAGCGGCGGGAGGCAAAGTTCAGCCCCAGCATTTT
TRBJ1-5 | NA | NA | TRBV28 | CASGGGGEQPQHF | TGTGCCAGTGGTGGGGGGGGCGAACAGCCCCAGCATTTT
TRBJ2-1 | NA | NA | TRBV6-5 | CASSPGSQAYNEQFF | TGTGCCAGCAGTCCGGGATCCCAGGCCTACAATGAGCAGTTCTTC
TRBJ2-7 | once | NA | TRBV4-1 | CASSQGHGVYEQYF | TGCGCCAGCAGCCAAGGGCACGGAGTCTACGAGCAGTACTTC
TRBJ2-2 | NA | TRBD1 | TRBV4-2 | CASSQRTGDHVRGELFF | TGTGCCAGCAGCCAGCGGACAGGAGACCACGTCCGCGGGGAGCTGTTTTTT
TRBJ2-5 | NA | NA | TRBV19 | CASSTRLGVVETQYF | TGTGCCAGTAGTACCCGACTAGGGGTCGTAGAGACCCAGTACTTC
TRBJ1-1 | NA | NA | TRBV19 | CASSMAGSANTEAFF | TGTGCCAGTAGTATGGCAGGATCGGCGAACACTGAAGCTTTCTTT
TRBJ2-5 | NA | NA | TRBV5-4 | CASSSPTQETQYF | TGTGCCAGCAGCTCGCCTACCCAAGAGACCCAGTACTTC
TRBJ1-5 | NA | TRBD1 | TRBV5-1 | CASSLGQGTDQPQHF | TGCGCCAGCAGCTTGGGACAGGGCACGGATCAGCCCCAGCATTTT
TRBJ1-6 | few | NA | TRBV9 | CASSVEPHWEGLNSPLHF | TGTGCCAGCAGCGTAGAACCGCATTGGGAGGGCCTTAATTCACCCCTCCACTTT
TRBJ2-3 | NA | TRBD2 | TRBV30 | CAWSVGGNTDTQYF | TGTGCCTGGAGTGTGGGAGGGAACACAGATACGCAGTATTTT
TRBJ1-4 | NA | NA | TRBV4-1 | CASSQGLNEKLFF | TGCGCCAGCAGCCAAGGGCTGAATGAAAAACTGTTTTTT
TRBJ1-2 | NA | TRBD1 | TRBV2 | CASKGGLDYGYTF | TGTGCCAGTAAAGGGGGCTTGGATTATGGCTACACCTTC
TRBJ1-6 | NA | NA | TRBV5-4 | CASSSATENSPLHF | TGTGCCAGCAGCTCCGCTACTGAAAATTCACCCCTCCACTTT
TRBJ1-5 | NA | NA | TRBV6-1 | CASSTGQNQPQHF | TGTGCCAGCAGTACGGGACAAAATCAGCCCCAGCATTTT
TRBJ2-7 | NA | TRBD2 | TRBV30 | CAWNPGTSGSSVAYEQYF | TGTGCCTGGAATCCAGGGACTAGCGGGAGTTCGGTGGCCTACGAGCAGTACTTC
TRBJ2-3 | NA | TRBD1 | TRBV7-2 | CASSLWTGPTDTQYF | TGTGCCAGCAGCCTATGGACAGGGCCCACAGATACGCAGTATTTT
TRBJ1-1 | NA | TRBD1 | TRBV28 | CASRPGQGRTEAFF | TGTGCCAGCAGGCCCGGACAGGGGAGGACTGAAGCTTTCTTT
TRBJ1-1 | NA | NA | TRBV27 | CASSTGMNTEAFF | TGTGCCAGCTCGACAGGAATGAACACTGAAGCTTTCTTT
TRBJ1-6 | once | TRBD1 | TRBV4-1 | CASSQPRQGRGSPLHF | TGCGCCAGCAGCCAACCAAGACAGGGGAGGGGGTCACCCCTCCACTTT
TRBJ2-7 | NA | NA | TRBV29-1 | CSVSGAYEQYF | TGCAGCGTTTCAGGGGCCTACGAGCAGTACTTC
TRBJ1-1 | once | TRBD1 | TRBV5-1 | CASSQRQGRNTEAFF | TGCGCCAGCAGCCAACGACAGGGTCGGAACACTGAAGCTTTCTTT
TRBJ2-1 | few | TRBD1 | TRBV10-3 | CAISETQPGQGINEQFF | TGTGCCATCAGTGAGACTCAACCGGGACAGGGGATCAATGAGCAGTTCTTC
TRBJ1-6 | NA | TRBD1 | TRBV7-9 | CASSLVSTGNNSPLHF | TGTGCCAGCAGCTTAGTCTCGACAGGGAATAATTCACCCCTCCACTTT
TRBJ2-1 | NA | TRBD2 | TRBV6-5 | CASSYDSGIINEQFF | TGTGCCAGCAGTTACGACAGCGGGATAATCAATGAGCAGTTCTTC
TRBJ1-4 | NA | NA | TRBV9 | CASSVGGRTAPQEKLFF | TGTGCCAGCAGCGTAGGGGGACGGACAGCCCCTCAAGAAAAACTGTTTTTT
TRBJ1-6 | few | NA | TRBV5-6 | CASSLGRGNSPLHF | TGTGCCAGCAGCTTAGGCCGGGGTAATTCACCCCTCCACTTT
TRBJ2-5 | once | NA | TRBV5-1 | CASSRSPGETQYF | TGCGCCAGCAGTAGGAGCCCTGGGGAGACCCAGTACTTC
TRBJ2-5 | NA | TRBD1 | TRBV9 | CASSQRQGEETQYF | TGTGCCAGCAGCCAAAGACAGGGGGAAGAGACCCAGTACTTC
TRBJ2-5 | NA | NA | TRBV10-3 | CAIGLGHGETQYF | TGTGCCATCGGCCTAGGACATGGCGAGACCCAGTACTTC
TRBJ2-4 | NA | TRBD1 | TRBV7-2 | CASSRRQGLGNIQYF | TGTGCCAGCAGTCGCCGACAGGGGCTGGGAAACATTCAGTACTTC
TRBJ2-7 | NA | TRBD2 | TRBV18 | CASSPPSGSSYEQYF | TGTGCCAGCTCACCACCTAGCGGGTCTTCCTACGAGCAGTACTTC
TRBJ1-4 | NA | NA | TRBV10-2 | CASRSGFWPTNEKLFF | TGCGCCAGCAGAAGCGGGTTTTGGCCAACTAATGAAAAACTGTTTTTT
TRBJ2-1 | NA | TRBD1 | TRBV6-5 | CASSLDRVSYNEQFF | TGTGCCAGCAGCCTCGACAGGGTCTCCTACAATGAGCAGTTCTTC
TRBJ2-7 | NA | NA | TRBV2 | CASDAGPTYEQYF | TGTGCCAGCGACGCAGGCCCCACCTACGAGCAGTACTTC
TRBJ2-7 | once | TRBD2 | TRBV19 | CASSIKAGLAEVSEQYF | TGTGCCAGTAGTATAAAGGCCGGACTAGCGGAGGTTAGCGAGCAGTACTTC
TRBJ2-5 | NA | NA | TRBV2 | CASSEFLVGGTQYF | TGTGCCAGCAGTGAATTTCTGGTAGGCGGGACCCAGTACTTC
TRBJ1-1 | few | NA | TRBV20-1 | CSATQGIEAFF | TGCAGTGCTACCCAGGGAATTGAAGCTTTCTTT
TRBJ2-7 | few | NA | TRBV29-1 | CSVGAAYEQYF | TGCAGCGTGGGGGCCGCCTACGAGCAGTACTTC